This paragraph reports one T cell receptor (beta chain). The protocol was immunoSEQ multiplex PCR, while the TCRdb copy is restricted to in-frame clones and leaves out a portion. Of 470,000 or so clones listed, 70% to 90% are singletons. This record comes from a study of blood T cell repertoires in COVID-19. Participants were aged about 18 to 90 years, lived in around 25 US areas, and enrolled virtually. Clinical history as reported by participants underpinned cohort assignment. The CDR3 extends over 15 amino acids. Germline V CDR1 and CDR2: SEHNR, FQNEAQ (reference sequence). Deletions cut 0 bases from V and 1 base from J, with 9 bases between.

Sample: PBMCs or T cells enriched from blood (not recorded which). The chain has TRBV7-9 and TRBJ1-1; D is unclear. The origin of this receptor is a woman under 30 with acute COVID-19. The CDR3 region is CASSLAAHTNTEAFF. The CDR3 DNA reads as TGTGCCAGCAGCTTAGCGGCCCACACGAACACTGAAGCTTTCTTT.